The T cell receptor (beta chain) under discussion was sequenced for a study of blood T cell repertoires in COVID-19. In the study overall: Researchers got acute and convalescent COVID-19 samples from the United States, Italy and Spain. Sources were T cells, B-cell-depleted T cells, or PBMCs; the material itself was cDNA or gDNA.

Germline values: CDR1 SEHNR, CDR2 FQNEAQ (reference sequence). The CDR3 is 13 residues long. V was pared by 8 bases and J by 0 bases, with 8 bases between. How the authors handled the data: It was from reference gene primer amplification that nucleated cell counts were estimated. Measured with immunoSEQ multiplex PCR; TCRdb has only the in-frame clones, and not every one. The V and J calls and clone size are taken from that table; D and trimming were inferred from the DNA. The top ten clones hold approximately 2.1% of a sample with some 260,000 clones, nearly 90% of them seen once. V gene TRBV7-9 combines with J gene TRBJ1-5; tentative D call: TRBD1 (5 bases). The source material was peripheral blood. The source is a woman between 35 and 50 years old who had recovered from COVID-19. The CDR3 sequence is CASAQGSNQPQHF. DNA for the CDR3: TGTGCCAGCGCGCAGGGTAGCAATCAGCCCCAGCATTTT.